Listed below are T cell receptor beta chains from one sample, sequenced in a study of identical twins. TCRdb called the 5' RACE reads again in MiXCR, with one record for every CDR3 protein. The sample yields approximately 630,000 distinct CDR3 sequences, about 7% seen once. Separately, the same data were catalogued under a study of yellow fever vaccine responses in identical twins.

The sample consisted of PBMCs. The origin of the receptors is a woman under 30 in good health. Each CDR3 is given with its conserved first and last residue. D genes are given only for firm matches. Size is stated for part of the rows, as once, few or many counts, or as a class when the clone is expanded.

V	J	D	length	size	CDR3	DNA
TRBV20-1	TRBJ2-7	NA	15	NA	CSASGNSRSSYEQYF	TGCAGTGCTTCCGGTAATTCCCGAAGCTCCTACGAGCAGTACTTC
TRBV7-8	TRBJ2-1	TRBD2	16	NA	CASSPPLAGRYNEQFF	TGTGCCAGCAGCCCCCCCCTAGCGGGCCGATACAATGAGCAGTTCTTC
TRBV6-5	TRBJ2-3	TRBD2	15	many	CASSWRERDTDTQYF	TGTGCCAGCAGTTGGAGGGAGCGGGACACAGATACGCAGTATTTT
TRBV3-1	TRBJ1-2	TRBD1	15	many	CASSPRTGGDYGYTF	TGTGCCAGCAGCCCCCGGACAGGTGGGGACTATGGCTACACCTTC
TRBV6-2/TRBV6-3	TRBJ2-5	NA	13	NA	CASSYIRGETQYF	TGTGCCAGCAGCTACATTAGGGGAGAGACCCAGTACTTC
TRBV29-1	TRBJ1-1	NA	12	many	CSVGAANTEAFF	TGCAGCGTTGGGGCAGCCAACACTGAAGCTTTCTTT
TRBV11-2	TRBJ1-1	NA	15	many	CASSPGSLTHTEAFF	TGTGCCAGCAGCCCTGGCTCCTTAACCCACACTGAAGCTTTCTTT
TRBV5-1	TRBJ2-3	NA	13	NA	CASSLGIGDTQYF	TGCGCCAGCAGCTTGGGAATCGGGGATACGCAGTATTTT
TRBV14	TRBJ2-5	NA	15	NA	CASSQDLRPGETQYF	TGTGCCAGCAGCCAAGATCTTAGGCCCGGGGAGACCCAGTACTTC
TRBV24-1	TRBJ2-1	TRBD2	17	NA	CATSDSGLAGPYNEQFF	TGTGCCACCAGTGATTCCGGACTAGCGGGGCCCTACAATGAGCAGTTCTTC
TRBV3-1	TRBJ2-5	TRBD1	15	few	CASSQGGGQGKTQYF	TGTGCCAGCAGCCAGGGGGGAGGACAGGGCAAGACCCAGTACTTC
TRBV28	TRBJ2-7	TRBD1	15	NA	CASSGPGTGGNEQYF	TGTGCCAGCAGCGGCCCCGGGACAGGGGGCAACGAGCAGTACTTC
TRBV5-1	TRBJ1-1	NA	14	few	CASSGGGGNTEAFF	TGCGCCAGCTCCGGTGGGGGGGGGAACACTGAAGCTTTCTTT
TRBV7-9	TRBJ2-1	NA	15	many	CASSPLPRENNEQFF	TGTGCCAGCAGTCCTCTTCCTCGGGAGAACAATGAGCAGTTCTTC
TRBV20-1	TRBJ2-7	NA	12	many	CSARGGGNEQYF	TGCAGTGCTAGAGGAGGGGGGAACGAGCAGTACTTC
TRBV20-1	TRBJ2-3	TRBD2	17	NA	CCARAVAGGGLTDTQYF	TGCTGTGCTAGAGCGGTAGCGGGAGGGGGCTTGACAGATACGCAGTATTTT
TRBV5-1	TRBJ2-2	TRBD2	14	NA	CASSSGLFTGELFF	TGTGCCAGCAGTTCGGGACTATTCACCGGGGAGCTGTTTTTT
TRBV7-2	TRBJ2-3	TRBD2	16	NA	CASSITSGGSTDTQYF	TGTGCCAGCAGCATAACTAGCGGGGGGAGCACAGATACGCAGTATTTT
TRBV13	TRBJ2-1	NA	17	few	CASSSRAGWGSYNEQFF	TGTGCCAGCAGTTCTAGGGCCGGGTGGGGATCCTACAATGAGCAGTTCTTC
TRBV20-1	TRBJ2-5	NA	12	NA	CSTPTVGETQYF	TGCAGTACGCCGACAGTCGGGGAGACCCAGTACTTC
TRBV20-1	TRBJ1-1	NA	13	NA	CSAPPRWNTEAFF	TGCAGTGCACCCCCGAGGTGGAACACTGAAGCTTTCTTT
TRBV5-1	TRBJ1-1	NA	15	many	CASSPGLQLNTEAFF	TGCGCCAGCAGCCCTGGGTTACAGCTGAACACTGAAGCTTTCTTT
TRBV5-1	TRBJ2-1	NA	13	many	CASSLGGGVEQFF	TGCGCCAGCAGCTTGGGTGGGGGAGTTGAGCAGTTCTTC
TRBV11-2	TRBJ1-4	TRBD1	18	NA	CASSSPGTGENLNEKLFF	TGTGCCAGCAGCTCCCCCGGGACAGGGGAAAACCTTAATGAAAAACTGTTTTTT
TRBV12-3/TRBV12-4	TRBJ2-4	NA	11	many	CASSRGNIQYF	TGTGCCAGCAGTCGGGGGAACATTCAGTACTTC
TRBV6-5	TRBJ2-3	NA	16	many	CASSYIMGASTDTQYF	TGTGCCAGCAGTTACATTATGGGTGCTAGCACAGATACGCAGTATTTT